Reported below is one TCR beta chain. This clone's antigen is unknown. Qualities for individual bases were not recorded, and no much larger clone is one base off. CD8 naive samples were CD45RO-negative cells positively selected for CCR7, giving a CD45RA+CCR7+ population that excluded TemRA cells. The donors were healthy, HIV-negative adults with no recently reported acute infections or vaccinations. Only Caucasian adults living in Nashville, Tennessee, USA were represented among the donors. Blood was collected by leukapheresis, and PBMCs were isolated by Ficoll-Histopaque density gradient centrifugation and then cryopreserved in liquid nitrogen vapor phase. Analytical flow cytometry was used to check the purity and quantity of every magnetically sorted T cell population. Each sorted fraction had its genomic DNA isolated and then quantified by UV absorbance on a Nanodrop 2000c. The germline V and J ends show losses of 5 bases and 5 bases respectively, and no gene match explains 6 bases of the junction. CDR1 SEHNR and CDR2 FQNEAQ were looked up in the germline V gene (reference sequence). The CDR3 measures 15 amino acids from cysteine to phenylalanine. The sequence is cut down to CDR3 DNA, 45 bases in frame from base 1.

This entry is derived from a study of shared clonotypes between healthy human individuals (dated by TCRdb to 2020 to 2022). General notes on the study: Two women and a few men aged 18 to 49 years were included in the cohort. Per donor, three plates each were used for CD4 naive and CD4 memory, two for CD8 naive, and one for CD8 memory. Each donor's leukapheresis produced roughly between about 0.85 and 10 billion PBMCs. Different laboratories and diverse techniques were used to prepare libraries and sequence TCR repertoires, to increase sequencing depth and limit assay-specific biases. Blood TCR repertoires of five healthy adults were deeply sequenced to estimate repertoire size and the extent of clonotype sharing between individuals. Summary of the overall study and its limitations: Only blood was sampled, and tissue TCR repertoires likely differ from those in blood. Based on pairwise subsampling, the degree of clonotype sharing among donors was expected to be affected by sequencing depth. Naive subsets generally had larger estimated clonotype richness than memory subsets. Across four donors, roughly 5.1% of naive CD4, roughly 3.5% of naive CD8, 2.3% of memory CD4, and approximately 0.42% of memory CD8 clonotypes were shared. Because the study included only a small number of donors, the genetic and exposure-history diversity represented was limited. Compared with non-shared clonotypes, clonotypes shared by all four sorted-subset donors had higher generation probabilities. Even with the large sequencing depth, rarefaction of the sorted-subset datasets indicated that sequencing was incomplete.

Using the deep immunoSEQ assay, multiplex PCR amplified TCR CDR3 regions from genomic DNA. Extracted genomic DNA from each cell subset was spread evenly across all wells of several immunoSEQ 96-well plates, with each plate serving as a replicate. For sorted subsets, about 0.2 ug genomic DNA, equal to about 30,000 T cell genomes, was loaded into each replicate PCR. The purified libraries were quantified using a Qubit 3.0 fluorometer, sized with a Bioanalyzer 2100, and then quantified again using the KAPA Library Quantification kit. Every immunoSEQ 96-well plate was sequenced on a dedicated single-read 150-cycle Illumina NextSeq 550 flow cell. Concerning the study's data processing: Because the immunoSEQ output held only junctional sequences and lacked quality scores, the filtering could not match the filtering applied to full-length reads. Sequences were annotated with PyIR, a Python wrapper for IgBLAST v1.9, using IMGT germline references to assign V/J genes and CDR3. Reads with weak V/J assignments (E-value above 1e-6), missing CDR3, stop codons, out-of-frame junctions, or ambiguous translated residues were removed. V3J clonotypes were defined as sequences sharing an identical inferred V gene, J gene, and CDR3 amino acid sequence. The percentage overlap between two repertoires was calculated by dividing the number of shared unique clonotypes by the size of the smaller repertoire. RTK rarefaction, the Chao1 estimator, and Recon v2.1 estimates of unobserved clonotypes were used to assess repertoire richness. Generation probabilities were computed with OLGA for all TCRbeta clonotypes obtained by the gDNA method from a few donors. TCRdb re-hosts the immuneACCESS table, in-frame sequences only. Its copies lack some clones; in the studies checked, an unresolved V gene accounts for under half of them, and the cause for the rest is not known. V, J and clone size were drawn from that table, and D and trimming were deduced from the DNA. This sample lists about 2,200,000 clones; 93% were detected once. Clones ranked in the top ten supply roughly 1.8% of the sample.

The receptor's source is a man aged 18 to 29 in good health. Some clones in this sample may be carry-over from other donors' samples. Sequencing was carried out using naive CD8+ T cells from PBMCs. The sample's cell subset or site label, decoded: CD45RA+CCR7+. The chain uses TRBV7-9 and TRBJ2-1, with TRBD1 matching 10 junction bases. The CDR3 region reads CASSLGTGVNNEQFF. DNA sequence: TGTGCCAGCAGCCTAGGGACAGGGGTGAACAATGAGCAGTTCTTC.